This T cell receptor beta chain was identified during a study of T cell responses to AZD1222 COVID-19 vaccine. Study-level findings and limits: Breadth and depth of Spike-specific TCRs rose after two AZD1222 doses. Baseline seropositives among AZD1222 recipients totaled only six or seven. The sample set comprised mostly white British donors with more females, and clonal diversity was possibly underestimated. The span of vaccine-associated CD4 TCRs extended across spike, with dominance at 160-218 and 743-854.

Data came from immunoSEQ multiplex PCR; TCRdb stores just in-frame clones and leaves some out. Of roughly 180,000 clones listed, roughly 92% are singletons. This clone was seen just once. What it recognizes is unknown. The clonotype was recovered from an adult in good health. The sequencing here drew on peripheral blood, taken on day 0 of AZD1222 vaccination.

CDR3 in amino acids: CASSLRGFTEAFF. DNA for the CDR3: TGTGCCAGCAGTCTCAGGGGGTTCACTGAAGCTTTCTTT. The chain recombines TRBV27 with TRBJ1-1; 7 positions match TRBD1. Germline CDR1 and CDR2: MNHEY and SMNVEV (reference sequence). Unmatched junction bases numbered 4, after V lost 5 bases and J lost 4 bases. The CDR3 extends over 13 amino acids.